The present entry profiles one T cell receptor beta chain with its context. As yet, its antigen is unknown. A junction end diverges from the germline sequence, so it may reflect a read error. Each CDR3 protein gets one entry after TCRdb re-called the RACE reads with MiXCR. Of a few hundred thousand distinct CDR3 sequences in the sample, around 6% were seen once. These data belong to a study of human T cells and chemical hapten exposure. Study details: The upper back received 0.01% DPC by patch testing, with results read at 6 days.

The CDR3 sequence is 17 residues long. Germline lookup yields CDR1 MNHEY and CDR2 SMNVEV (reference sequence). As to time point: patch test 2, 6 weeks after DPC sensitization. Treatment given: therapeutic diphenylcyclopropenone sensitization with weekly scalp DPC. Points from the study as a whole: Versus controls, significantly more large CDR3 similarity clusters arose from expanded TCRs.

The J gene is TRBJ1-2, the V gene TRBV27; 8 bases are shared with TRBD1. This receptor was taken from a woman between 18 and 29 years old with alopecia areata. Some clones in this sample may be carry-over from other donors' samples. The source was whole blood, collected in connection with sensitization to the hapten diphenylcyclopropenone (DPC). The CDR3 sequence is CASSLFFDRGRSYGFTF. Written as DNA, the CDR3 is TGTGCCAGCAGTCTCTTTTTCGACAGGGGAAGAAGTTATGGCTTCACCTTC.